The TCR beta chain described here comes from a study of metastatic and nonmetastatic thyroid tumors. Study context: Repertoire comparisons spanned blood and tumor or nodule tissue from malignant and benign thyroid patients. General study findings and limits: Malignant tumors reportedly showed significantly higher TCR beta diversity than benign nodules in both blood and tumor.

Regarding this clone: The target antigen is unknown.

CDR1 and CDR2 from the germline V gene are DFQATT and SNEGSKA (reference sequence). The CDR3 runs to 13 residues. V was pared by 6 bases and J by 2 bases, with 7 bases of the junction left unmatched. Source study methods: The distant-metastasis classifier for papillary thyroid cancer was built from CDR3 differences across clinicopathological groups. TCRdb re-analyzed the PCR reads using MiXCR. What appears here as the V and J calls and clone size reflects TCRdb's work, not the paper's. The sample has just over 20,000 clones, roughly a third seen once; the top ten hold 29%. Nobody among the patients had been given any treatment before thyroid surgery.

The sequence was collected from a female donor with papillary thyroid cancer or a benign thyroid nodule (not recorded which). Some clones in this sample may be carry-over from other donors' samples. The source material was tumor tissue. This chain joins TRBV20-1 and TRBJ2-7, with 7 bases that match TRBD1. Here the CDR3 DNA reads TGCAGTGCGAGTAGACAGGGCGCCTACGAGCAGTACTTC. Protein: CSASRQGAYEQYF.